Sequencing of this T cell receptor beta chain was carried out in a study of shared clonotypes between healthy human individuals. The assay was immunoSEQ multiplex PCR, and TCRdb's table has in-frame clones only and misses some. The table has over 700,000 clones, just under 75% seen once; the top ten hold approximately 1.8%. J lost 7 bases, V lost 5 bases, and 13 bases had no gene match. The CDR3 runs to 15 residues. Germline CDR1 is SGHVS and CDR2 is FQNEAQ. Sequenced sample: memory CD4+ T cells sorted from blood. Subset given: CD45RA-negative fraction. The V and J genes are TRBV7-8 and TRBJ2-7, with 8 positions matching TRBD1. The origin of this receptor is a woman in her thirties in good health. The CDR3 is CASSILEDRALEQYF. For the CDR3, the DNA is TGTGCCAGCAGCATATTAGAGGACAGGGCCTTGGAGCAGTACTTC.